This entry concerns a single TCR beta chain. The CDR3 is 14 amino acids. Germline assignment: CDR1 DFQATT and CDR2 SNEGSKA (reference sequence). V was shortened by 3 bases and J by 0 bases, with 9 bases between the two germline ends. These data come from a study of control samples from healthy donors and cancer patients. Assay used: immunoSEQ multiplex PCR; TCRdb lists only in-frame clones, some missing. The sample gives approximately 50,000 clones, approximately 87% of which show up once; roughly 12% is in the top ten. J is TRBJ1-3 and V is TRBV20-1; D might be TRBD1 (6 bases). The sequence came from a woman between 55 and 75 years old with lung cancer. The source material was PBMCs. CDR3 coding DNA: TGCAGTGCTAGTAAGGGGGACTCTGGAAACACCATATATTTT. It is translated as CSASKGDSGNTIYF.